The 15 T cell receptor beta chains in this list originate from one sample, sequenced in a study of graft-versus-host responses after intestinal transplantation. The method was immunoSEQ multiplex PCR; TCRdb's version includes in-frame clones alone and lacks a portion of them. Of about 41,000 clones detected, approximately 95% appear once; the ten largest clones hold less than 0.65%. These receptors' antigens are unknown. Sequencing was performed on unstimulated CD8+ T cells sorted from spleen or lymph node cells, taken before transplant. Every receptor here comes from a human donor who was the organ donor for an intestinal transplant.

The genes are TRBV5-4 and TRBJ1-2; D is undetermined. Germline values: CDR1 SGHNT, CDR2 YYREEE (reference sequence). The CDR3 totals 14 residues. Trimming cost V 0 bases and J 6 bases, with 12 bases left between them. The CDR3 protein is CASSLVGASDGYTF. CDR3 sequence (DNA): TGTGCCAGCAGCTTGGTTGGAGCCAGCGATGGCTACACCTTC.

The chain uses TRBV27 and TRBJ1-2, with TRBD1 as a possible D gene (6 bases). The CDR3 spans 13 residues. The germline V gene encodes CDR1 MNHEY and CDR2 SMNVEV (reference sequence). The V and J ends lost 0 bases and 5 bases respectively, with 7 bases between them. CDR3 in amino acids: CASSLSGGYGYTF. The CDR3, as DNA: TGTGCCAGCAGTTTATCAGGGGGTTATGGCTACACCTTC.

This rearrangement joins TRBV19 to TRBJ1-1; D call uncertain. Per germline, CDR1 LNHDA and CDR2 SQIVND (reference sequence). Trimming stripped 1 base from V and 4 bases from J, with 7 bases between. The CDR3 extends over 13 amino acids. The CDR3 coding sequence is TGTGCCAGTAGTATAGGGGATCCCACTGAAGCTTTCTTT. It codes for CASSIGDPTEAFF.

The rearrangement links TRBV15 to TRBJ2-3, with a weak D call TRBD2 (5 bases). CDR3 size: 13 residues. Trimming took 3 bases from V and 5 from J, leaving 9 bases between them. Germline lookup yields CDR1 LNHNV and CDR2 YYDKDF (reference sequence). In DNA, the CDR3 is TGTGCCACCAGCAGCCTCGAGGGAGATACGCAGTATTTT. It specifies CATSSLEGDTQYF.

The CDR3 spells CASSWLYNSPLHF. The CDR3 bases are TGTGCCAGCAGTTGGCTGTATAATTCACCCCTCCACTTT. This rearrangement joins TRBV27 to TRBJ1-6; D call uncertain. Deletions cut 4 bases from V and 4 bases from J, with 5 bases between. The germline V gene has CDR1 MNHEY and CDR2 SMNVEV (reference sequence). The CDR3 has 13 amino acids.

This chain connects TRBV19 to TRBJ2-1; 8 positions match TRBD2. V gave up 5 bases and J gave up 5 bases; unmatched junction bases: 8. The CDR3 has 15 amino acids. Germline V CDR1 and CDR2: LNHDA, SQIVND (reference sequence). In nucleotides, the CDR3 is TGTGCCAGTAGTCTCTTAGCGGGGCTCCACAATGAGCAGTTCTTC. It translates to CASSLLAGLHNEQFF. The complete variable domain, with remaining parts taken from reference TRBV19 and TRBJ2-1, reads DGGITQSPKYLFRKEGQNVTLSCEQNLNHDAMYWYRQDPGQGLRLIYYSQIVNDFQKGDIAEGYSVSREKKESFPLTVTSAQKNPTAFYLCASSLLAGLHNEQFFGPGTRLTVL.

The chain has TRBV19 and TRBJ1-1; D unclear. The CDR3 is made up of 14 amino acids. CDR1 LNHDA and CDR2 SQIVND come from the germline V gene (reference sequence). V lost 9 bases and J 0 bases, leaving 14 bases between the germline ends. CDR3 sequence (DNA): TGTGCCAGCGGCGACATTAACATGAACACTGAAGCTTTCTTT. Its translation: CASGDINMNTEAFF. Supplemented by reference TRBV19 and TRBJ1-1, the full variable domain reads DGGITQSPKYLFRKEGQNVTLSCEQNLNHDAMYWYRQDPGQGLRLIYYSQIVNDFQKGDIAEGYSVSREKKESFPLTVTSAQKNPTAFYLCASGDINMNTEAFFGQGTRLTVV.

The chain joins TRBV10-2 to TRBJ1-4; D is unresolved. The CDR3 totals 12 residues. Germline V gene sequence: CDR1 WSHSY, CDR2 SAAADI. The ends were cut back, 6 bases at V and 4 bases at J, with 6 bases in the middle. The CDR3 loop is CASRADNEKLFF. The CDR3 bases are TGCGCCAGCAGGGCTGATAATGAAAAACTGTTTTTT.

This clone was picked up one time. V and J are TRBV6-6 and TRBJ1-1, with a tentative D call TRBD1 (6 bases). V lost 8 bases and J lost 0, with 16 bases in between. The germline V gene encodes CDR1 MNHNY and CDR2 SVGAGI (reference sequence). The CDR3 extends over 15 amino acids. The CDR3 region has the DNA TGTGCCAGCTATCCCGGACAGCTCATGAACACTGAAGCTTTCTTT. Translated, it gives CASYPGQLMNTEAFF.

V and J are TRBV4-1 and TRBJ1-4; 11 bases align to TRBD1. Unmatched junction bases numbered 7, after V lost 4 bases and J lost 12 bases. CDR3 length: 14 residues. CDR1 and CDR2 (germline): MGHRA, YSYEKL. CDR3 nucleotides: TGCGCCAGCAGCCCGTGGACAGGGGGCGGGGAACTGTTTTTT. This codes for CASSPWTGGGELFF.

The J gene is TRBJ2-1, the V gene TRBV19, with D possibly being TRBD1 (5 bases). This CDR3 contains 15 residues. In germline, CDR1 is LNHDA, CDR2 SQIVND (reference sequence). Trimming stripped 1 base from V and 2 bases from J, with 9 bases between. CDR3 coding DNA: TGTGCCAGTAGTATAGGGCAGGGAACCTACAATGAGCAGTTCTTC. It translates to CASSIGQGTYNEQFF. Full variable domain (remainder filled in from reference TRBV19 and TRBJ2-1): DGGITQSPKYLFRKEGQNVTLSCEQNLNHDAMYWYRQDPGQGLRLIYYSQIVNDFQKGDIAEGYSVSREKKESFPLTVTSAQKNPTAFYLCASSIGQGTYNEQFFGPGTRLTVL.

The chain couples TRBV5-5 to TRBJ2-5, with 7 nucleotides matching TRBD2. The CDR3 extends over 15 amino acids. Germline loops: CDR1 SGHKS, CDR2 YYEKEE (reference sequence). The trim removed 0 bases at V and 5 bases at J, leaving 7 bases unmatched. The CDR3 is CASSLGGGIAETQYF. As DNA, the CDR3 is TGTGCCAGCAGCTTGGGCGGGGGTATAGCCGAGACCCAGTACTTC. The full variable domain, rest sourced from reference TRBV5-5 and TRBJ2-5, is DAGVTQSPTHLIKTRGQQVTLRCSPISGHKSVSWYQQVLGQGPQFIFQYYEKEERGRGNFPDRFSARQFPNYSSELNVNALLLGDSALYLCASSLGGGIAETQYFGPGTRLLVL.

This chain joins TRBV9 and TRBJ1-3; tentatively, D is TRBD1 (6 bases). V lost 4 bases and J lost 0, with 17 bases in between. This CDR3 is built from 17 residues. Per germline, CDR1 SGDLS and CDR2 YYNGEE. The CDR3 region has the DNA TGTGCCAGCAGCCAGGGAAACAGGGTTAGCTCTGGAAACACCATATATTTT. Translating it yields CASSQGNRVSSGNTIYF.

The chain is built from TRBV9 and TRBJ2-3; no clear D gene. Trimming cost V 4 bases and J 2 bases, with 14 bases left between them. CDR3 length equals 15 residues. Germline CDR1 reads SGDLS; CDR2 reads YYNGEE. The CDR3 is CASSTYGSPTDTQYF. The CDR3, as DNA: TGTGCCAGCAGCACCTACGGTTCACCCACAGATACGCAGTATTTT.

V gene TRBV7-8 combines with J gene TRBJ1-2; D gene ambiguous. The germline CDR1 and CDR2 sequences are SGHVS and FQNEAQ. This CDR3 comprises 16 residues. V shed 4 bases and J shed 3 bases, with 18 bases lying between them. CDR3 DNA: TGTGCCAGCAGCTCCCGTGCTGGTAGGACCTACTATGGCTACACCTTC. Residues: CASSSRAGRTYYGYTF.